Below are 27 T cell receptor beta chains sequenced from a single sample in a study of blood T cell repertoires in COVID-19. The data were produced by immunoSEQ multiplex PCR, yet TCRdb's version contains in-frame clones alone and is incomplete. The profile shows about 130,000 clones, around 80% of them singletons. Sequencing input: peripheral blood. These receptors were collected from a man aged 35-49 years with active or convalescent COVID-19.

The chain recombines TRBV19 with TRBJ2-2, with 7 nucleotides matching TRBD1. The CDR3 consists of 15 residues. The V gene end was trimmed by 2 bases and the J gene end by 4 bases; junction bases not matched to a gene: 4. Looked up from germline, CDR1 is LNHDA and CDR2 is SQIVND (reference sequence). As DNA, the CDR3 is TGTGCCAGTAGTATACGTACAGGGGCCACCGGGGAGCTGTTTTTT. Translating it yields CASSIRTGATGELFF. The full variable domain, rest sourced from reference TRBV19 and TRBJ2-2, is DGGITQSPKYLFRKEGQNVTLSCEQNLNHDAMYWYRQDPGQGLRLIYYSQIVNDFQKGDIAEGYSVSREKKESFPLTVTSAQKNPTAFYLCASSIRTGATGELFFGEGSRLTVL.

This chain uses TRBV5-4 with TRBJ1-2; D is uncertain. There are 11 residues in the CDR3. The V and J ends lost 3 bases and 7 bases respectively, with 7 bases between them. CDR1 SGHNT and CDR2 YYREEE come from the germline V gene (reference sequence). The CDR3 DNA follows: TGTGCCAGCAGCTACCTCGGTGGCTACACCTTC. Its protein product is CASSYLGGYTF.

This clone has more than one count but fewer than ten. The chain recombines TRBV27 with TRBJ1-6; D is unclear. This CDR3 comprises 15 residues. Germline V gene data show CDR1 as MNHEY and CDR2 as SMNVEV (reference sequence). Trimming stripped 6 bases from V and 0 bases from J, with 9 bases between. This CDR3 reads CASSPISSYNSPLHF. CDR3 DNA sequence: TGTGCCAGCAGCCCAATTAGCTCCTATAATTCACCCCTCCACTTT.

This clone was found once. The chain carries TRBV2 and TRBJ2-2; 7 nucleotides align to TRBD2. With V trimmed by 11 bases and J by 4 bases, 10 bases remained unmatched. CDR3 length: 14 residues. The germline gives CDR1 SNHLY, CDR2 FYNNEI. CDR3 amino acids: CAARAGEFTGELFF. DNA of the CDR3: TGTGCCGCCCGGGCGGGAGAATTCACCGGGGAGCTGTTTTTT.

This clone was counted between two and nine times. The chain uses TRBV10-3 and TRBJ1-1, with 9 bases fitting TRBD1. CDR1 and CDR2 (germline): ENHRY, SYGVKD. The ends lost 8 bases at V and 0 bases at J; junction bases unmatched: 10. This CDR3 comprises 16 residues. This CDR3 is CAIGAPQGAVNTEAFF. As DNA, the CDR3 is TGTGCCATCGGGGCCCCACAGGGGGCTGTGAACACTGAAGCTTTCTTT.

The V call is TRBV5-1, the J call TRBJ1-1; 8 bases are a match to TRBD1. Trimming cost V 0 bases and J 6 bases; bases outside gene matches: 7. This CDR3 comprises 15 residues. Germline loops: CDR1 SGHRS, CDR2 YFSETQ. This CDR3 is CASSLAGQGIAEAFF. CDR3 bases: TGCGCCAGCAGCTTGGCCGGACAGGGAATCGCTGAAGCTTTCTTT.

The rearrangement joins TRBV7-2 to TRBJ2-5, with D maybe TRBD2 (6 bases). CDR3 length equals 15 residues. V was clipped by 0 bases and J by 0 bases, with 8 bases between them. Germline V lookup: CDR1 SGHTA, CDR2 FQGNSA. CDR3 residues: CASSLAGGNQETQYF. CDR3 DNA sequence: TGTGCCAGCAGCTTAGCGGGCGGGAACCAAGAGACCCAGTACTTC.

The chain recombines TRBV23-1 with TRBJ1-1; tentative D call: TRBD1 (5 bases). TRBV23-1 carries the ORF label, with uncertain function. The germline V and J ends were trimmed by 7 bases and 0 bases, with 24 bases remaining between them. This CDR3 spans 18 amino acids. In DNA, the CDR3 is TGCGCCAGCACCCTCCGGGACTTATGGAAGTCCATGAACACTGAAGCTTTCTTT. It is translated as CASTLRDLWKSMNTEAFF.

V is TRBV5-1 and J is TRBJ2-7; D is unresolved. Germline V gene sequence: CDR1 SGHRS, CDR2 YFSETQ. Trimming took off 0 bases at V and 5 bases at J, with 9 bases between the two ends. The CDR3 runs 13 residues. The chain's CDR3 is CASSLVGPNEQYF. The CDR3 nucleotides are TGCGCCAGCAGCTTGGTGGGCCCTAACGAGCAGTACTTC. Full variable domain (outside the CDR3, taken from reference TRBV5-1 and TRBJ2-7): KAGVTQTPRYLIKTRGQQVTLSCSPISGHRSVSWYQQTPGQGLQFLFEYFSETQRNKGNFPGRFSGRQFSNSRSEMNVSTLELGDSALYLCASSLVGPNEQYFGPGTRLTVT.

This clone was seen a few times. This chain connects TRBV10-3 to TRBJ1-5, with D unclear. The length of the CDR3 is 13 residues. Germline lookup yields CDR1 ENHRY and CDR2 SYGVKD. With 3 bases removed from V and 4 bases from J, the gap between germline ends came to 7 bases. The CDR3 region has the DNA TGTGCCATCAGTGATTCCTTTAATCAGCCCCAGCATTTT. As protein: CAISDSFNQPQHF.

The count of this clone is one. The gene calls are TRBV15 and TRBJ2-1, with D perhaps matching TRBD2 (6 bases). The germline V gene encodes CDR1 LNHNV and CDR2 YYDKDF (reference sequence). Trimming shortened V by 2 bases and J by 7 bases, and 21 bases separated the two germline ends. The CDR3 sequence is 17 residues long. The DNA of the CDR3 is TGTGCCACCAGCAGAAAAGTGAGCGGGTCCAAACTGAATGAGCAGTTCTTC. This gives the protein CATSRKVSGSKLNEQFF.

This chain connects TRBV11-3 to TRBJ2-7, with D possibly matching TRBD1 (5 bases). CDR3 length: 13 amino acids. Germline CDR1 SGHNT, CDR2 YENEEA. With 3 bases removed from V and 5 bases from J, the gap between germline ends came to 11 bases. The DNA of the CDR3 is TGTGCCAGCAGCTTTCCAGGGTCCAACGAGCAGTACTTC. This encodes CASSFPGSNEQYF.

The chain carries TRBV29-1 and TRBJ2-7; TRBD1 agrees at 7 bases. J gave up 0 bases and V 7 bases, and 6 bases lay outside the gene matches. The CDR3 is 13 amino acids. From germline, CDR1 is SQVTM and CDR2 ANQGSEA. The CDR3: CSAIGDSSYEQYF. In DNA form, the CDR3 reads TGCAGCGCCATAGGGGACAGCTCCTACGAGCAGTACTTC.

The V call is TRBV6-5, the J call TRBJ1-4; 7 nucleotides line up with TRBD1. CDR1 MNHEY and CDR2 SVGAGI come from the germline V gene. The CDR3 is 14 amino acids. V was clipped by 4 bases and J by 8 bases; unmatched bases: 7. CDR3 in amino acids: CASSLTGFREKLFF. CDR3 coding DNA: TGTGCCAGCAGTTTGACAGGGTTTCGGGAAAAACTGTTTTTT.

The chain has TRBV11-2 and TRBJ1-3, with 9 positions matching TRBD1. Germline trimming cut 3 bases from V and 4 bases from J; bases unmatched to any gene: 4. CDR3 length: 15 residues. Germline lookup yields CDR1 SGHAT and CDR2 FQNNGV. CDR3 in amino acids: CASSFRDRAGNTIYF. CDR3 nucleotides: TGTGCCAGCAGCTTCCGGGACAGGGCAGGAAACACCATATATTTT.

This chain links TRBV11-2 with TRBJ2-3; 10 nucleotides match TRBD2. J gave up 3 bases and V 4 bases, and 16 bases lay outside the gene matches. The germline CDR1 and CDR2 sequences are SGHAT and FQNNGV. The CDR3 loop spans 19 amino acids. CDR3 in DNA: TGTGCCAGCAGCTCTCGTAGGGGAGCGGGGGGGCCTAGTACAGATACGCAGTATTTT. Amino acid sequence: CASSSRRGAGGPSTDTQYF.

The rearrangement links TRBV21-1 to TRBJ1-1. TRBV21-1 is an annotated pseudogene. The CDR3 has 17 amino acids. This CDR3 is CASSKFRGKGRDTEAFF. The CDR3 DNA reads as TGTGCCAGCAGCAAATTCCGGGGGAAGGGGAGGGACACTGAAGCTTTCTTT.

The chain links TRBV12-3 or TRBV12-4 to TRBJ2-7; no reliable D call. Trimming pared 7 bases from V and 6 bases from J, leaving 16 bases between. The CDR3 has 13 residues. The CDR3 reads CASKGAAVSEQYF. DNA of the CDR3: TGTGCCAGCAAAGGAGCTGCCGTCAGCGAGCAGTACTTC.

This chain links TRBV29-1 with TRBJ1-5; 10 nucleotides align to TRBD1. The CDR3 is 13 amino acids. The trim removed 6 bases at V and 4 bases at J, leaving 3 bases unmatched. The germline V gene has CDR1 SQVTM and CDR2 ANQGSEA. The CDR3 sequence: CSVGQGGNQPQHF. DNA for the CDR3: TGCAGCGTAGGACAGGGGGGAAATCAGCCCCAGCATTTT.

The chain has TRBV28 and TRBJ2-4; D might be TRBD2 (6 bases). CDR1 and CDR2 from the germline V gene are MDHEN and SYDVKM. The V end was cut by 2 bases, the J end by 1 base, with 6 bases between. CDR3 size: 14 residues. CDR3 DNA: TGTGCCAGCAGTTTAGGAGGGGCCAAAAACATTCAGTACTTC. Translating gives CASSLGGAKNIQYF.

This chain connects TRBV6-5 to TRBJ1-5; D not resolved. Deletions cut 4 bases from V and 8 bases from J, with 18 bases between. The germline CDR1 and CDR2 sequences are MNHEY and SVGAGI. The CDR3 covers 15 residues. In DNA, the CDR3 is TGTGCCAGCAGTTCCTCTACGGGTTCGTTTAAGCCCCAGCATTTT. Amino acids: CASSSSTGSFKPQHF.

The chain links TRBV7-6 to TRBJ2-7, with 9 positions matching TRBD1. Germline assignment: CDR1 SGHVS and CDR2 FNYEAQ. After removal of 3 bases from V and 3 bases from J, the junction contained 6 bases not matched to a gene. The length of the CDR3 is 15 residues. This chain's CDR3 is CASSLAGTGSYEQYF. CDR3 nucleotides: TGTGCCAGCAGCTTGGCCGGGACAGGGAGCTACGAGCAGTACTTC.

This chain connects TRBV15 to TRBJ2-3; 7 positions agree with TRBD1. Germline loops: CDR1 LNHNV, CDR2 YYDKDF (reference sequence). Trimming took 4 bases from V and 2 from J; bases not matched to a gene: 6. The CDR3 extends over 15 amino acids. Here the CDR3 reads CATSKDRVVTDTQYF. The CDR3 DNA follows: TGTGCCACCAGCAAAGACAGGGTTGTCACAGATACGCAGTATTTT.

The chain carries TRBV11-3 and TRBJ2-7; tentative D call: TRBD1 (6 bases). Trimming removed 5 bases from V and 4 bases from J, with 6 bases in between. Germline CDR1 is SGHNT and CDR2 is YENEEA. The CDR3 is 11 amino acids. CDR3 in amino acids: CASSGQYEQYF. CDR3 DNA: TGTGCCAGCAGCGGACAGTACGAGCAGTACTTC.

This chain connects TRBV11-1 to TRBJ1-1; D remains ambiguous. The CDR3 has 14 amino acids. Trimming pared 5 bases from V and 1 base from J, leaving 11 bases between. Germline V gene data show CDR1 as SGHAT and CDR2 as FQDESV (reference sequence). This chain's CDR3 is CASSPWAENTEAFF. CDR3 coding DNA: TGTGCCAGCAGCCCTTGGGCCGAGAACACTGAAGCTTTCTTT.

The genes are TRBV11-2 and TRBJ1-1, with 8 nucleotides matching TRBD1. Germline values: CDR1 SGHAT, CDR2 FQNNGV. The CDR3 sequence is 16 residues long. V lost 5 bases, J lost 2 bases, and 10 bases stayed unmatched. The CDR3 spells CASSAPRTGQNTEAFF. The CDR3 DNA follows: TGTGCCAGCAGCGCTCCCCGGACAGGGCAAAACACTGAAGCTTTCTTT.

The chain links TRBV18 to TRBJ1-4; D is unresolved. V shed 3 bases and J shed 5 bases, with 13 bases lying between them. The CDR3 is 15 residues long. Germline CDR1 and CDR2: KGHSH and LQKENI. CDR3 protein: CASSPDRAGNEKLFF. The CDR3 nucleotides are TGTGCCAGCTCACCCGATCGGGCGGGCAATGAAAAACTGTTTTTT.